This T cell receptor (beta chain) was found in a study of T cell repertoires in cytomegalovirus infection (dated by TCRdb to about 2019). With regard to the full study: Alongside well-studied HLA-B-restricted epitopes, the peptide stimulations were aimed at recently identified HLA-C-restricted CMV epitopes, whose presentation resists viral immunomodulation. Donor HLA type was relevant to the analysis, as public TCR beta signatures indicated carriage of CMV infection together with the matching HLA type.

The run used an Illumina HiSeq 1500. In TCRdb, the public reads were trimmed at Q25 with fastp and aligned with MiXCR, with productive beta chains retained. Identical CDR3 protein sequences are pooled into one entry, listed with their most common genes and DNA. This sample is represented by 750,000 to 900,000 distinct CDR3 sequences; about 29% of them were singletons. The ten largest clones represent less than 15% of the sample. Comment on this clonotype: Which antigen it targets is not known. Base-call qualities are not available, and no considerably larger clone is one nucleotide away.

According to the study, the label for this sample's treatment or condition signals: in vitro stimulation with specific CMV peptide epitopes to enrich CMV-specific T cells. What the authors observed across the whole study: In the ex vivo response, HLA-C-restricted CMV-specific TCR beta clonotypes were dominant, and in two of eight donors the single most frequent clonotype came from this HLA-C-restricted group. In both this cohort and an independent roughly 350-donor cohort, the cumulative frequency of public TCR beta family members distinguished carriers of CMV infection plus the relevant HLA type.

The CDR3 has 16 amino acids, counting the end cysteine and phenylalanine. The read is trimmed to its CDR3 DNA, 48 bases read in frame from base 1. The V end loses 2 bases and the J end loses 4 bases, and a stretch of 18 bases separates them. The germline V gene (reference sequence) provides CDR1 DFQATT and CDR2 SNEGSKA. This TCR was sampled from a human donor in good health (CMV status not recorded). Some clones in this sample may be carry-over from other donors' samples. Here the chain combines TRBV20-1 and TRBJ2-1; the D gene is perhaps TRBD1, on 5 matching bases. The specimen comprised cultured CD8+ T cells from PBMCs, sampled from culture after CMV antigen stimulation. This receptor carries the CDR3 CSARTPGQGRYNEQFF. In nucleotide form, the sequence is TGCAGTGCTAGAACCCCTGGACAAGGAAGATACAATGAGCAGTTCTTC.